This T cell receptor beta chain was identified in a study of cytomegalovirus exposure and HLA in healthy donors. Study context: A later analysis reported the same platform for the 95 to 150 validation repertoires and the 500 to 700 first-cohort repertoires. Points from the study as a whole: The finding came from a later analysis; first-cohort TCR clusters tended to co-occur in the 95 to 150 validation repertoires.

As to this clone: What it recognizes is unknown.

TCRdb keeps only in-frame clones here, not all; method: immunoSEQ multiplex PCR. The repertoire holds fewer than 120,000 clones, with 88% as singletons. Trimming removed 3 bases at V and 4 bases at J, with 13 bases between. CDR1 is MNHNS, CDR2 SASEGT, per germline. The CDR3 covers 15 residues. The chain is built from TRBV6-1 and TRBJ1-5; tentatively, D is TRBD1 (5 bases). This TCR came from a woman aged 25 to 39 in good health and CMV-seropositive. Sequencing input: PBMCs. The CDR3 loop reads CASSDLDGGNQPQHF. CDR3 DNA: TGTGCCAGCAGTGATCTGGACGGGGGAAATCAGCCCCAGCATTTT.